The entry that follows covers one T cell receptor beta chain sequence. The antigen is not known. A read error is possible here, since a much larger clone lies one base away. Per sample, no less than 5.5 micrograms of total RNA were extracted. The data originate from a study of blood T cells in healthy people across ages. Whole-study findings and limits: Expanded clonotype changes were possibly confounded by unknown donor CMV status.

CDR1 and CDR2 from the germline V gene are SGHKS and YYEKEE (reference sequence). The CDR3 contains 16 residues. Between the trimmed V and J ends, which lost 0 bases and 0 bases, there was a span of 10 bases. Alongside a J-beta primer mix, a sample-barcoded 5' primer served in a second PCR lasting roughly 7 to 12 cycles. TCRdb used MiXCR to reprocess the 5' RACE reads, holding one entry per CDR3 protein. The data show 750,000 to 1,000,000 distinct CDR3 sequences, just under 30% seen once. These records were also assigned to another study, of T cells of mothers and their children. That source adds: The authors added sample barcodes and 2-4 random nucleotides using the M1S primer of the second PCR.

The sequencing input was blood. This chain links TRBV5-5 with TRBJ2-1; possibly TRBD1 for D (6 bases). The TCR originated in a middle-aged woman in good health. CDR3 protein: CASSLDWDNSYNEQFF. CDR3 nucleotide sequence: TGTGCCAGCAGCTTGGATTGGGACAACTCCTACAATGAGCAGTTCTTC.